This T cell receptor (beta chain) was recovered during a study of vaccination and CD4 T cells after COVID-19. Study at large: Convalescent patients had positive nasal swab PCR results for SARS-CoV-2. Disease was mild in nine and severe in one. Median time from second vaccine dose to sampling was about 77 days (14 to 241). The study, taken as a whole, reports: Spike mono-reactivity marked 304 of 307 vaccine-specific clones in convalescent patients.

The Oncomine TCR Beta short-read assay was what sequenced the DNA obtained from cultured CD4+ T cells. In TCRdb, the PCR reads were re-called with MiXCR into one record per CDR3 protein. The profile shows fewer than 15,000 distinct CDR3 sequences, approximately 57% of them singletons. The sample's treatment: roughly 10-day PBMC culture with coronavirus spike peptide pools or control peptides (ViraFEST assay). The germline V and J ends were trimmed by 4 bases and 3 bases, with 16 bases remaining between them. Germline CDR1 reads SNHLY; CDR2 reads FYNNEI. The CDR3 loop spans 15 amino acids. Note on this clonotype: The target antigen is unknown.

The sample was CD4+ T cells from blood, cultured in vitro. The chain recombines TRBV2 with TRBJ2-7, with D perhaps TRBD1 (8 bases). This clonotype was sampled from a human donor who had recovered from COVID-19. The CDR3 region has the DNA TGTGCCAGCAGTGGGGGGGGACAGGTCCTCTACGAGCAGTACTTC. Its translation: CASSGGGQVLYEQYF.